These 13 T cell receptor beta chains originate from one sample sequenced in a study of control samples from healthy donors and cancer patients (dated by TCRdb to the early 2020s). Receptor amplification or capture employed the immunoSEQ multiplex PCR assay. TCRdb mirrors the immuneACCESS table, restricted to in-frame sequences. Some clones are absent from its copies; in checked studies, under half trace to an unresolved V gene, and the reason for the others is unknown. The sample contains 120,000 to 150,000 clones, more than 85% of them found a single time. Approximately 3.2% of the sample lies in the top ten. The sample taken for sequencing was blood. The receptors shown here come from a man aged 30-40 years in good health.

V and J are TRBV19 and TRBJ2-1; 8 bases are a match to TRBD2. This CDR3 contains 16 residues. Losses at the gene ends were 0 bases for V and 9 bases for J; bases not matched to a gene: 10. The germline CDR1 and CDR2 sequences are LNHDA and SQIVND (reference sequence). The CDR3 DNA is TGTGCCAGTAGTATAGATGCGCGACTAGCGTCAGGTGAGCAGTTCTTC. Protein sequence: CASSIDARLASGEQFF. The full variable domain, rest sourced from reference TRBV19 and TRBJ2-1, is DGGITQSPKYLFRKEGQNVTLSCEQNLNHDAMYWYRQDPGQGLRLIYYSQIVNDFQKGDIAEGYSVSREKKESFPLTVTSAQKNPTAFYLCASSIDARLASGEQFFGPGTRLTVL.

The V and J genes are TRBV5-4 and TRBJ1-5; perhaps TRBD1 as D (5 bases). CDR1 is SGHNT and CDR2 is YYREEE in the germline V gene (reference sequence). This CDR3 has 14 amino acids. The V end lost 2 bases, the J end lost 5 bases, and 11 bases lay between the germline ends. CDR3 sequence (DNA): TGTGCCAGCAGCTTAGGAGGGGTGGATCAGCCCCAGCATTTT. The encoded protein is CASSLGGVDQPQHF.

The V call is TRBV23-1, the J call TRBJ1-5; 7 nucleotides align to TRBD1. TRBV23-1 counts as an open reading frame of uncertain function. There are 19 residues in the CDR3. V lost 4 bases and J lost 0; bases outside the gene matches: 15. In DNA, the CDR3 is TGCGCCAGCAGTCGATCCGGGACAGAAAATCTTAATAGCAATCAGCCCCAGCATTTT. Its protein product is CASSRSGTENLNSNQPQHF.

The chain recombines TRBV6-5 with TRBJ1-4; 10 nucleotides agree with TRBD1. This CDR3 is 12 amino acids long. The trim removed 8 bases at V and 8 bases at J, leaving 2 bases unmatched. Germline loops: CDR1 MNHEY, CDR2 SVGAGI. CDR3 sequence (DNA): TGTGCCAGCGACAGGGGGCGGGAAAAACTGTTTTTT. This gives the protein CASDRGREKLFF.

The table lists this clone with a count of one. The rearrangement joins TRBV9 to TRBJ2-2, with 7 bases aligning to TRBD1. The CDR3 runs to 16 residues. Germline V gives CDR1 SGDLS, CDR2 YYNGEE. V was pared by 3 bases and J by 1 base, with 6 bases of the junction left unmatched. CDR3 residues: CASSASTGRNTGELFF. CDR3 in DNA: TGTGCCAGCAGCGCGTCGACAGGGCGGAACACCGGGGAGCTGTTTTTT.

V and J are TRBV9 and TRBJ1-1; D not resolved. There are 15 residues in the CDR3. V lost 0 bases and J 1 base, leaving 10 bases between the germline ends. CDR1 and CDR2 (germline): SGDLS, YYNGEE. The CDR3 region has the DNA TGTGCCAGCAGCGTAGCTTGGGGTCCGAACACTGAAGCTTTCTTT. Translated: CASSVAWGPNTEAFF.

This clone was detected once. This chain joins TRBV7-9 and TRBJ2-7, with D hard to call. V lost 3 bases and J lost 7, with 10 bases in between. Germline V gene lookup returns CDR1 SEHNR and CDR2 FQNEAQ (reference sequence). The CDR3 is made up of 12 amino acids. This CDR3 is CASSLVLTEQYF. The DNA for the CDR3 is TGTGCCAGCAGCTTGGTGCTGACTGAGCAGTACTTC.

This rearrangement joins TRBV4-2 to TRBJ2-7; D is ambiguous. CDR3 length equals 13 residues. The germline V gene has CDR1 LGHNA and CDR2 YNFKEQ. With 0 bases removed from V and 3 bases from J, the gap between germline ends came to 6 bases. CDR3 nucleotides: TGTGCCAGCAGCCAAGATCGAAACTACGAGCAGTACTTC. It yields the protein CASSQDRNYEQYF.

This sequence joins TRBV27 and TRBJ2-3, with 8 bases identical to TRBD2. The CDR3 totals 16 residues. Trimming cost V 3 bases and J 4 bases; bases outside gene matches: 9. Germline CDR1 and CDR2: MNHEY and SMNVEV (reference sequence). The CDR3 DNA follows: TGTGCCAGCAGTTTTGGGCGGGGGGACGGGGCAGATACGCAGTATTTT. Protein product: CASSFGRGDGADTQYF.

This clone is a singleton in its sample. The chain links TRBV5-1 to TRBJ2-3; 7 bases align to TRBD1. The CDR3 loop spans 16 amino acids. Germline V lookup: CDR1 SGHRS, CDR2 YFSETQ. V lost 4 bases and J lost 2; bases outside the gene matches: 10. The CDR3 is CASSAGQVVTTDTQYF. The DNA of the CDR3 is TGCGCCAGCAGCGCAGGACAGGTTGTTACCACAGATACGCAGTATTTT.

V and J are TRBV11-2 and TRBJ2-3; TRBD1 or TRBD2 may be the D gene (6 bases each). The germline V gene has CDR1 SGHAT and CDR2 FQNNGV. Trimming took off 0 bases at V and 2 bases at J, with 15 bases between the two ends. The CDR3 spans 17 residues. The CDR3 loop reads CASSLDRITGATDTQYF. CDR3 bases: TGTGCCAGCAGCTTAGATAGGATAACGGGGGCCACAGATACGCAGTATTTT.

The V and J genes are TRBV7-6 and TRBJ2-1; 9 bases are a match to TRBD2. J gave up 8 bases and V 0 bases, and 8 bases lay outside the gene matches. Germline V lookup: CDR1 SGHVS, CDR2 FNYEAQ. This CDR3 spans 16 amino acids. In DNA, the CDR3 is TGTGCCAGCAGCTTAGCGCGGCGGGGGGGTCTCGATGAGCAGTTCTTC. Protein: CASSLARRGGLDEQFF. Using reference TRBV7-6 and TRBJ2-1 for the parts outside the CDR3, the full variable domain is GAGVSQSPRYKVTKRGQDVALRCDPISGHVSLYWYRQALGQGPEFLTYFNYEAQQDKSGLPNDRFSAERPEGSISTLTIQRTEQRDSAMYRCASSLARRGGLDEQFFGPGTRLTVL.

The CDR3 DNA reads TGTGCCAGCAGTGACACTTACTACGAGCAGTACTTC. It encodes CASSDTYYEQYF. This chain links TRBV2 with TRBJ2-7; D uncertain. The germline V and J ends were trimmed by 3 bases and 3 bases, with 6 bases remaining between them. The CDR3 extends over 12 amino acids. Germline V gene data show CDR1 as SNHLY and CDR2 as FYNNEI. Together with reference TRBV2 and TRBJ2-7, the CDR3 gives the full variable domain: EPEVTQTPSHQVTQMGQEVILRCVPISNHLYFYWYRQILGQKVEFLVSFYNNEISEKSEIFDDQFSVERPDGSNFTLKIRSTKLEDSAMYFCASSDTYYEQYFGPGTRLTVT.